This entry is about one TCR beta chain. Unmatched junction bases numbered 7, after V lost 1 base and J lost 7 bases. Germline CDR1 DFQATT, CDR2 SNEGSKA (reference sequence). CDR3 length: 13 residues. Reverse transcription of about 0.5 to 1 ug RNA was carried out with random hexamers. Across 54 Vbeta and 13 Jbeta, immunoSEQ multiplex PCR amplified TCR beta CDR3. Each CDR3 protein is one row after TCRdb ran MiXCR on the immunoSEQ multiplex PCR reads. The sample records about 140,000 distinct CDR3 sequences, 94% being singletons. Sequencing of TCR beta was carried out in blood CD8+ and CD4+ T cells. The study used healthy donors as controls matched for age and sex. TEMRA cells were FACS-enriched, while CD8+ and CD4+ T cells were negatively isolated. These data originate in a study of CD8 T cells in Susac syndrome.

J is TRBJ2-7 and V is TRBV20-1, with TRBD2 matching over 7 bases. Sequencing was carried out using CD8+ T cells from PBMCs. This clonotype was obtained from a human donor in good health. The CDR3 here is CSARGWSGKEQYF. CDR3 nucleotide sequence: TGCAGTGCTAGAGGCTGGAGCGGGAAGGAGCAGTACTTC.